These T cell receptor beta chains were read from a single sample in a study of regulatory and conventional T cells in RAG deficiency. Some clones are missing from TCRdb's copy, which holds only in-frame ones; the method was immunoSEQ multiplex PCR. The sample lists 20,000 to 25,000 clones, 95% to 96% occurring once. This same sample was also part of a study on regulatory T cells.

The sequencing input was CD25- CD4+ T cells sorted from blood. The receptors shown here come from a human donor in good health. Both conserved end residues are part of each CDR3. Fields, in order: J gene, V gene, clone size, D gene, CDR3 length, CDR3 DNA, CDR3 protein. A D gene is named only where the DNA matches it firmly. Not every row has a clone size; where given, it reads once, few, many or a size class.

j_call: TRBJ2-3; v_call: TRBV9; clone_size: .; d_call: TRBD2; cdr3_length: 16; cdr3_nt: TGTGCCAGCAGCGTAGCAGCGGGGAGCTTCACAGATACGCAGTATTTT; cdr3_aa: CASSVAAGSFTDTQYF
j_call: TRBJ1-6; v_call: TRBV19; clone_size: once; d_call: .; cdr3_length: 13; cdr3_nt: TGTGCCAGCCTTCTGGGGCCTGGGTCACCCCTCCACTTT; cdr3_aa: CASLLGPGSPLHF
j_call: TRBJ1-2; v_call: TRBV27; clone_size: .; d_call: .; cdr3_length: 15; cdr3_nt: TGTGCCAGCAGTCCTCAGGGGCGTTATAACTATGGCTACACCTTC; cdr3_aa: CASSPQGRYNYGYTF
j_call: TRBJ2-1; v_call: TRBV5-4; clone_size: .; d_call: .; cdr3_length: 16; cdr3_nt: TGTGCCAGCAGCCCGAGGGGTGGGGGGTTCCACAATGAGCAGTTCTTC; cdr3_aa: CASSPRGGGFHNEQFF
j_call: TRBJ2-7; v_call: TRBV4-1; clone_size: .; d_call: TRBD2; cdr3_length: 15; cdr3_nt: TGCGCCAGCAGCCAAGGGACTAGCGGGAGGTACGAGCAGTACTTC; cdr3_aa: CASSQGTSGRYEQYF
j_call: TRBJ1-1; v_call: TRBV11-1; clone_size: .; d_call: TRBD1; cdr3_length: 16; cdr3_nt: TGTGCCAGCAGCGGACAGGGGAATCGGGAGGCTGCTGAAGCTTTCTTT; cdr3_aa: CASSGQGNREAAEAFF
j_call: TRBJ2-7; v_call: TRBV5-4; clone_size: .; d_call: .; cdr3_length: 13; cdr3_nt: TGTGCCAGCAGCTCTCCGCCTGCGGGCGGGTGGTACTTC; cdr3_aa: CASSSPPAGGWYF
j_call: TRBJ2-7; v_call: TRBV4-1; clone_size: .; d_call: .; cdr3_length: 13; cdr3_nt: TGCGCCAGCAGAGTGCACGGTGTTCGGGAGCAGTACTTC; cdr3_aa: CASRVHGVREQYF
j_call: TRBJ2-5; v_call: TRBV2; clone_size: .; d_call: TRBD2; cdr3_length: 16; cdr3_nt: TGTGCCAGCAGGGTAGCCGTGACTAGCGGAAAAGAGACCCAGTACTTC; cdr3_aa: CASRVAVTSGKETQYF
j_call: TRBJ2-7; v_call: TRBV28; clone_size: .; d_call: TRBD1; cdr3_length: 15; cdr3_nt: TGTGCCAGCAGTCGAGGGACAGCTTATTACTACGAGCAGTACTTC; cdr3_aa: CASSRGTAYYYEQYF
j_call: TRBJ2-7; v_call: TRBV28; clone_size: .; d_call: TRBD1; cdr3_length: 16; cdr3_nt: TGTGCCAGCAGAACACTACAGGGGAGAAAGATCTACGAGCAGTACTTC; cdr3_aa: CASRTLQGRKIYEQYF
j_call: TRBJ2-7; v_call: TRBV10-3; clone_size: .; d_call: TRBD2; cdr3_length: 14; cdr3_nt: TGTGCCATCAGTGAGGGCGGGGGGGCGTCTGAGCAGTACTTC; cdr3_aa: CAISEGGGASEQYF
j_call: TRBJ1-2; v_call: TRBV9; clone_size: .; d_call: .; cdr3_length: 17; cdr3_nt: TGTGCCAGCAGCTGGAGGATCCACGGCAACTCTAACTATGGCTACACCTTC; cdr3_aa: CASSWRIHGNSNYGYTF
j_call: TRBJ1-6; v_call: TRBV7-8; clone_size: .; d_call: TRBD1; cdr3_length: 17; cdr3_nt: TGTGCCAGCAGCTTACAAGTGAGGACAGGGGGCGATTCACCCCTCCACTTT; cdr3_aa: CASSLQVRTGGDSPLHF
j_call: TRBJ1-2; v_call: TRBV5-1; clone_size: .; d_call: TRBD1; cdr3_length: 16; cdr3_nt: TGCGCCAGCAGCGGCCCGGGACAGGGGGAAACTATGGGCTACACCTTC; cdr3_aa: CASSGPGQGETMGYTF
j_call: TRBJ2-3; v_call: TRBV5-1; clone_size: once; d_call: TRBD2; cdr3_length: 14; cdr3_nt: TGCGCCAGCGGCCTAGCGGGGGGGCCGGATACGCAGTATTTT; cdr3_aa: CASGLAGGPDTQYF
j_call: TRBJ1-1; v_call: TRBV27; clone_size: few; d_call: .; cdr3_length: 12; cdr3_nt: TGTGCCAGCAGTTTTGAGGGCACTGAAGCTTTCTTT; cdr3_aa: CASSFEGTEAFF
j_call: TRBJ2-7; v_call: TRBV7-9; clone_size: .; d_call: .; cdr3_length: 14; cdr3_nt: TGTGCCAGCAGCTCATACGGGACACTCTACGAGCAGTACTTC; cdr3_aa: CASSSYGTLYEQYF
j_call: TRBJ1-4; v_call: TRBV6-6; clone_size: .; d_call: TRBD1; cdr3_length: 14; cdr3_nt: TGTGCCAGCAACGACAGGGGTAGAGACGAAAAACTGTTTTTT; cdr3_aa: CASNDRGRDEKLFF
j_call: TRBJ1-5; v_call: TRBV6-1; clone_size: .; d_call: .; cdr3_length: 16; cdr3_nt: TGTGCCAGCAGTGACGTCTCGGGTACTGGCAATCAGCCCCAGCATTTT; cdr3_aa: CASSDVSGTGNQPQHF
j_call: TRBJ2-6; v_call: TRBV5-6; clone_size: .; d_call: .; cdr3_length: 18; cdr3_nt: TGTGCCAGCAGCCTAAGGCGGCTTAAAGTCTCTGGGGCCAACGTCCTGACTTTC; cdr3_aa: CASSLRRLKVSGANVLTF
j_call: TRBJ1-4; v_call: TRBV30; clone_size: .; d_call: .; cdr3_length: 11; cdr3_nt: TGTGCCTGGAGTAGGGGGGGCCAGAGGTTTTTT; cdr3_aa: CAWSRGGQRFF
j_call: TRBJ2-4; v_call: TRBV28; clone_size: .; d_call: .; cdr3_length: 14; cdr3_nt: TGTGCCAGCAGCCGTCGGCGGGGCCGTAACATTCAGTACTTC; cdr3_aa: CASSRRRGRNIQYF
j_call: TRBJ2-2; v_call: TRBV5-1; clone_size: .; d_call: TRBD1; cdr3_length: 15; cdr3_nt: TGCGCCAGCGGCGACAGGGGGTCCAACACCGGGGAGCTGTTTTTT; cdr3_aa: CASGDRGSNTGELFF
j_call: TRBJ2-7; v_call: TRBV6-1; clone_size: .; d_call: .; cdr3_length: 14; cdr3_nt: TGTGCCAGCAGTTCGAGGACACACCCCTACGAGCAGTACTTC; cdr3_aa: CASSSRTHPYEQYF
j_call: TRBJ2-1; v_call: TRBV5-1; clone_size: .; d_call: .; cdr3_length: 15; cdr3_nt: TGCGCCAGCAGAATGGTGGCGGGGACAGACAATGAGCAGTTCTTC; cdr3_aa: CASRMVAGTDNEQFF
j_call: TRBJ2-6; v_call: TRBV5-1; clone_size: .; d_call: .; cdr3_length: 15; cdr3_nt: TGCGCCAGCAGCATGACAGTCTCTGGGGCCAACGTCCTGACTTTC; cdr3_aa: CASSMTVSGANVLTF
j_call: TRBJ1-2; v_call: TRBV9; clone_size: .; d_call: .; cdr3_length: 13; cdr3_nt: TGTGCCAGCAGCCCCTGGCGGGGATATGGCTACACCTTC; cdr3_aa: CASSPWRGYGYTF
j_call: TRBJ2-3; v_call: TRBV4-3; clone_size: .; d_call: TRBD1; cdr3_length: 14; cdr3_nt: TGCGCCAGCAGCCAAGACAGGGGGACAGATACGCAGTATTTT; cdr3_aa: CASSQDRGTDTQYF
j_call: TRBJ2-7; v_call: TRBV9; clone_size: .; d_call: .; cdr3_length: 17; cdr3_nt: TGTGCCAGCAGCCCGCGACCGCCGGGTGGCCTAGCCTACGAGCAGTACTTC; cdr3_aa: CASSPRPPGGLAYEQYF
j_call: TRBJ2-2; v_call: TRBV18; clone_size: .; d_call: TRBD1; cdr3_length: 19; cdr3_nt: TGTGCCAGCTCACCGCCCGGGGACAGGGGGCGAGAATTGGCCGGGGAGCTGTTTTTT; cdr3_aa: CASSPPGDRGRELAGELFF
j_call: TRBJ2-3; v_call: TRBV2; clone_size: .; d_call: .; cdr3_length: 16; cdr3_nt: TGTGCCAGCAGTATCGGGGCAGGGACAAAGACAGATACGCAGTATTTT; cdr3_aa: CASSIGAGTKTDTQYF
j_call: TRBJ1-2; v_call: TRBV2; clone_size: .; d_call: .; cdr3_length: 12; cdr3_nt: TGTGCCAGCAGCGTTTCCGGGTCGCCGAAGGCCTTC; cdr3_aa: CASSVSGSPKAF
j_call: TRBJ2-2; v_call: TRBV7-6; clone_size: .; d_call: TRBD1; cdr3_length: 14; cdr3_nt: TGTGCCAGCAGCTCGACGACAGGGGCCGGGGAGCTGTTTTTT; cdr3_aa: CASSSTTGAGELFF
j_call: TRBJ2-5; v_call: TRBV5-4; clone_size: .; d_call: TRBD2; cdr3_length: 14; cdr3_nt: TGTGCCAGCAGCTTCCGGGGGGGCGGGGAGACCCAGTACTTC; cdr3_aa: CASSFRGGGETQYF
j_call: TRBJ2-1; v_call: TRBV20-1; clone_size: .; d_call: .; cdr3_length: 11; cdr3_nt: TGCAGTGCTAGCCCCGGTTATGAGCAGTTCTTC; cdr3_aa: CSASPGYEQFF
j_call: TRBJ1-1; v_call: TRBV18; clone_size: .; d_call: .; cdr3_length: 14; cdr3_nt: TGTGCCAGCACAAAACAGGGAGAGAACACTGAAGCTTTCTTT; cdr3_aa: CASTKQGENTEAFF
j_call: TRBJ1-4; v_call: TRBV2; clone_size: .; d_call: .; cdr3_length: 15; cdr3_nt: TGTGCCAGCAGGATCCAGGGAGGGATCAATGAAAAACTGTTTTTT; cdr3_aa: CASRIQGGINEKLFF
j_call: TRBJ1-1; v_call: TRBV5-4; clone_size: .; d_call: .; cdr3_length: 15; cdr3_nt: TGTGCCAGCAGCTTGCGGTCAGGGCCGAACACTGAAGCTTTCTTT; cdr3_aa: CASSLRSGPNTEAFF
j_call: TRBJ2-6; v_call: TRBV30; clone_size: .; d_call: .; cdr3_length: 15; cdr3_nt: TGTGCCTGCCCCCGGGGAATCTCTGGGGCCAACGTCCTGACTTTC; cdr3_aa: CACPRGISGANVLTF
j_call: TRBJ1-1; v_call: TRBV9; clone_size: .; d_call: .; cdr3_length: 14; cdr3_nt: TGTGCCAGCAGCGTCACAGGGAGGGACACTGAAGCTTTCTTT; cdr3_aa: CASSVTGRDTEAFF
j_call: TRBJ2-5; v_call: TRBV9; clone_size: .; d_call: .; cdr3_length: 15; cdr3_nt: TGTGCCAGCAGCGTAGTATTTGGCGGACAAGAGACCCAGTACTTC; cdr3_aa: CASSVVFGGQETQYF
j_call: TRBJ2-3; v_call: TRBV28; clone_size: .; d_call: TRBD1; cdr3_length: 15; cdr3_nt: TGTGCCAGCAGTCCTACGACAGGGCACAATCAGCCCCAGTATTTT; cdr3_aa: CASSPTTGHNQPQYF
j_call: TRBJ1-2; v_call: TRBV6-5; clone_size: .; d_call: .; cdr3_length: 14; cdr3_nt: TGTGCCAGCAGCGGGGGGCGGACTAACTATGGCTACACCTTC; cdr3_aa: CASSGGRTNYGYTF